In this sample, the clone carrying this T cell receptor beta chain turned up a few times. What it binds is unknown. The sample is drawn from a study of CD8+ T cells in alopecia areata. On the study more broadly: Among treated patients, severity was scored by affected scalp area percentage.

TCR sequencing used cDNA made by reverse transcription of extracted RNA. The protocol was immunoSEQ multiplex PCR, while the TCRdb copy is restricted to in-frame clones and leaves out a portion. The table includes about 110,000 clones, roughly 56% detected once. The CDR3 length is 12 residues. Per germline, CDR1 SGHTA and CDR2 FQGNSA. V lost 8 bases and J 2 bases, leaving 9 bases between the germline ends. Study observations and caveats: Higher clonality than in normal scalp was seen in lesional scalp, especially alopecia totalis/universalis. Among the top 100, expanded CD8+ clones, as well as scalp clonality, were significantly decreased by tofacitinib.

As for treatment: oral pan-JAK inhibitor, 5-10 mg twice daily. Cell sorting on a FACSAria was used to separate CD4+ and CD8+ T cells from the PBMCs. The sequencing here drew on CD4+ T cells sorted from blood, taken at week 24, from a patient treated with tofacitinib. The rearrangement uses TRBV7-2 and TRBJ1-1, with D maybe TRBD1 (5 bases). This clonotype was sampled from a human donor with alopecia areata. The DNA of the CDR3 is TGTGCCAGCCTCAGGGCCAACACTGAAGCTTTCTTT. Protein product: CASLRANTEAFF.